This T cell receptor (beta chain) was identified in a study of blood T cell repertoires in COVID-19. About the research overall: Acute and convalescent COVID-19 samples came from the United States, Italy and Spain. PBMCs, B-cell-depleted T cells, or T cells provided the cDNA or gDNA that made up the material.

In germline, CDR1 is MNHEY, CDR2 SVGAGI. Germline trimming cut 8 bases from V and 5 bases from J; bases unmatched to any gene: 9. The CDR3 is made up of 14 amino acids. Only in-frame clones appear in the TCRdb table, and some are missing; sequencing was by immunoSEQ multiplex PCR. Of just under 50,000 clones in the sample, 90% are singletons; the top ten hold 3.9%. The source material was peripheral blood. The TCR originated in a human donor in a cohort sampled during active COVID-19. The chain links TRBV6-5 to TRBJ1-2, with 9 bases aligning to TRBD1. CDR3 in DNA: TGTGCCAGCCGGTTACAGGGGGCGTCTTATGGCTACACCTTC. This gives the protein CASRLQGASYGYTF.